This T cell receptor beta chain was obtained from a study of blood T cell repertoires in COVID-19. CDR3 length equals 15 residues. V was clipped by 4 bases and J by 5 bases; unmatched bases: 8. The germline V gene encodes CDR1 LGHDT and CDR2 YNNKEL (reference sequence). TCRdb's copy holds only in-frame clones and misses some; the assay was immunoSEQ multiplex PCR. The table has approximately 300,000 clones, around 90% seen once. The rearrangement uses TRBV3-1 (or the pseudogene TRBV3-2) and TRBJ2-7, with TRBD1 matching 10 bases. The TCR originated in a man aged 55 to 70 who had recovered from COVID-19. Sequenced material: PBMCs or T cells enriched from blood (not recorded which). This chain's CDR3 is CASSLSGTGVHEQYF. The CDR3 DNA reads as TGTGCCAGCAGCCTTTCCGGGACAGGGGTACACGAGCAGTACTTC.